This TCR beta chain was obtained from a study of cytomegalovirus exposure and HLA in healthy donors. Study-wide background: Unique TCR beta sequences numbering approximately 120 million came from around 180 million T cells in an earlier analysis. Study-wide points: HLA alleles were associated with 17,000 or so TCR beta sequences in a later analysis at 0.05 false discovery rate. When analyzed later, a missense DCLRE1C variant was found to be linked to TCR beta V- and J-gene trimming.

On this clone itself: Its antigen is undetermined.

Vbeta (60) and Jbeta (13) primers were used in the PCR. TCRdb keeps only in-frame clones here, not all; method: immunoSEQ multiplex PCR. The sample yields almost 200,000 clones, around 79% seen once. The sample was PBMCs. The origin of this receptor is a male donor in good health and CMV-seropositive.

The CDR3 loop is CASSSSGGITDTQYF. The CDR3 DNA sequence: TGTGCCAGCAGCTCCAGCGGGGGAATCACAGATACGCAGTATTTT. V usage is TRBV7-2 and J usage is TRBJ2-3; 8 bases align to TRBD2. CDR3 length: 15 residues. Germline assignment: CDR1 SGHTA and CDR2 FQGNSA. Trimming removed 4 bases from V and 2 bases from J; junction bases left unmatched: 5.